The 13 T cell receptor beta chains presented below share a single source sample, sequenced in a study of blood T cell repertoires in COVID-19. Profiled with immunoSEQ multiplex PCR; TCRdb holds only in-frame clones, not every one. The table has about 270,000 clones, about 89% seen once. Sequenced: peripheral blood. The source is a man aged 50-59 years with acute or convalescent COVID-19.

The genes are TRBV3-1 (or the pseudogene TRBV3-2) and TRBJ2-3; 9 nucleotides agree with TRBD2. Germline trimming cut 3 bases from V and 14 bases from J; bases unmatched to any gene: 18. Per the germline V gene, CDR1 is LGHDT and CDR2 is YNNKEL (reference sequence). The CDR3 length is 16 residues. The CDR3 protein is CASSQGSSGDPPKGYF. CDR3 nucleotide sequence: TGTGCCAGCAGCCAGGGCTCTAGCGGGGATCCCCCTAAGGGGTATTTT.

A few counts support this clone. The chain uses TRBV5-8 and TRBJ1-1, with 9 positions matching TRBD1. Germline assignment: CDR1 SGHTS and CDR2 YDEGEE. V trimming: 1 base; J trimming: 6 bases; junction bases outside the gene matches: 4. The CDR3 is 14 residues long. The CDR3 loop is CASSLNRGLAEAFF. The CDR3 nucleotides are TGTGCCAGCAGCTTGAACAGGGGGCTCGCTGAAGCTTTCTTT.

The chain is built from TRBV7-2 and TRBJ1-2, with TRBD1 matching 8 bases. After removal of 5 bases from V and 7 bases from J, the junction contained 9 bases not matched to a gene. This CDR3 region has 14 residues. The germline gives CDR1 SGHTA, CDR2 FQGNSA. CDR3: CASSMTGDDRGYTF. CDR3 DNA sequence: TGTGCCAGCAGCATGACAGGGGATGATCGTGGCTACACCTTC.

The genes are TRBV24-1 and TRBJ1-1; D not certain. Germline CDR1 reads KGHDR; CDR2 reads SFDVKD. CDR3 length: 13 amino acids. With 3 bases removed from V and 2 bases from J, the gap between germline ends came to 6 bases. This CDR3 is CATSDEANTEAFF. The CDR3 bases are TGTGCCACCAGTGATGAGGCAAACACTGAAGCTTTCTTT.

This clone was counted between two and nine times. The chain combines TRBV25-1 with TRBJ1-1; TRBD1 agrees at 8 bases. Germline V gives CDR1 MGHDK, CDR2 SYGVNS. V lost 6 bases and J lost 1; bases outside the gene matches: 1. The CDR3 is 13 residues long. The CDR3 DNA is TGTGCCAGCAGGGACAGGGAGAACACTGAAGCTTTCTTT. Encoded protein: CASRDRENTEAFF.

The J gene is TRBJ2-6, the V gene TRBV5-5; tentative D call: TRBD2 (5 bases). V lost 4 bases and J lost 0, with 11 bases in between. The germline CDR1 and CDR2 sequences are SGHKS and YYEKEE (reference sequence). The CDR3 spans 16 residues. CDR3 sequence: CASSPGGSSGANVLTF. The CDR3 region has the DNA TGTGCCAGCAGCCCCGGAGGTAGCTCTGGGGCCAACGTCCTGACTTTC.

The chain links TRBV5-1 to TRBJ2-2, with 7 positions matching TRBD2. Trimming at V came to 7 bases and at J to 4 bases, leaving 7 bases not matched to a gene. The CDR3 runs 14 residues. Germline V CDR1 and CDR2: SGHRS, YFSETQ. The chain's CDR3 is CASRGGPTTGELFF. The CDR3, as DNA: TGCGCCAGCCGCGGGGGACCAACCACCGGGGAGCTGTTTTTT.

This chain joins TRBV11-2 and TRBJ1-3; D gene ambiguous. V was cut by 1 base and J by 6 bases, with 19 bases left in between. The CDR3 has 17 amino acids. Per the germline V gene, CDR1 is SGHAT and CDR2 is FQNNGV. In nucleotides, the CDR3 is TGTGCCAGCAGCTTAGGGTTTTTACGATCAGTACCAAACACCATATATTTT. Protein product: CASSLGFLRSVPNTIYF. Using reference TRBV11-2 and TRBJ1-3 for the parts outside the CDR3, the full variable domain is EAGVAQSPRYKIIEKRQSVAFWCNPISGHATLYWYQQILGQGPKLLIQFQNNGVVDDSQLPKDRFSAERLKGVDSTLKIQPAKLEDSAVYLCASSLGFLRSVPNTIYFGEGSWLTVV.

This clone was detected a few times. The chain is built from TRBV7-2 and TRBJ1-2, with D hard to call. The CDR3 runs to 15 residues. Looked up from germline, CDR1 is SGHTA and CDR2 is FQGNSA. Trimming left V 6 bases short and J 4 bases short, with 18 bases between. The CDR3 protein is CASSFIGSFSYGYTF. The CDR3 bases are TGTGCCAGCAGTTTTATCGGGTCCTTTAGCTATGGCTACACCTTC.

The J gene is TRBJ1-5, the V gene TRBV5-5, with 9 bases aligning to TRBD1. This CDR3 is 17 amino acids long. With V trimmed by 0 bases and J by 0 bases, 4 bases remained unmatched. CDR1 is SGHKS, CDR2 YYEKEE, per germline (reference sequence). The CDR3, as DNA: TGTGCCAGCAGCTTGGGGACAGGGGCCCATAGCAATCAGCCCCAGCATTTT. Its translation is CASSLGTGAHSNQPQHF.

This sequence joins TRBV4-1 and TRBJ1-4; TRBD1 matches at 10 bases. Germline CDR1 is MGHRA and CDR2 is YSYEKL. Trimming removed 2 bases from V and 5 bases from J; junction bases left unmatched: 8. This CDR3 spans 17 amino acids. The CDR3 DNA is TGCGCCAGCAGCCAAAAATGGGGACAGGGGCTGAATGAAAAACTGTTTTTT. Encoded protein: CASSQKWGQGLNEKLFF.

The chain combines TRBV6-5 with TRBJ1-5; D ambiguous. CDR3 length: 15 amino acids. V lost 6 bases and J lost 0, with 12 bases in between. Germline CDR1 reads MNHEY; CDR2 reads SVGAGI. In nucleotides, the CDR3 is TGTGCCAGCAGGGAGACGGTAAATAGCAATCAGCCCCAGCATTTT. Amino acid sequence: CASRETVNSNQPQHF.

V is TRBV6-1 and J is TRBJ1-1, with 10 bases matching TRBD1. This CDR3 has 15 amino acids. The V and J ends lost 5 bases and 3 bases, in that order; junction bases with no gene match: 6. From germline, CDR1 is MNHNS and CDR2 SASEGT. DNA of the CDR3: TGTGCCAGCAGTCCGGGACAGGGGAAGGACACTGAAGCTTTCTTT. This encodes CASSPGQGKDTEAFF.